This T cell receptor (beta chain) was captured in a study of T cells after yellow fever vaccination. Points from the study as a whole: The booster saw the reappearance of most primary-vaccination clones (nearly 98% CD4, less than 90% CD8).

In this sample, this clonotype turned up a few times. Its specificity is not known. The germline V gene encodes CDR1 SQVTM and CDR2 ANQGSEA. The length of the CDR3 is 13 residues. V gave up 4 bases and J gave up 1 base, with 9 bases separating them. Production of TCR cDNA was by 5'RACE template switching, which also added a universal primer site and UMIs. TCRdb itself ran the 5' RACE reads through MiXCR, one entry per CDR3 protein. The sample shows almost 600,000 distinct CDR3 sequences, about 14% of them seen only once. This sequence was found in a man aged 30 to 39 who received the YFV17D yellow fever vaccine. This chain joins TRBV29-1 and TRBJ2-3, with D perhaps TRBD1 (7 bases). The material was PBMCs, obtained on the day of the yellow fever booster vaccination. CDR3: CSVGRGGTDTQYF. DNA of the CDR3: TGCAGCGTTGGCAGGGGGGGCACAGATACGCAGTATTTT.